These T cell receptor beta chains were read from a single sample in a study of neurological immune-mediated disorders. TCRdb re-derived calls from the 5' RACE reads in MiXCR, one entry per CDR3 protein. The profile shows roughly 34,000 distinct CDR3 sequences, 4.6% of them singletons. The sample was PBMCs. These receptors all stem from a man younger than 35 in good health. Both conserved end residues are part of each CDR3. The D gene is left open where the match is weak. The size of a clone is reported for some rows only, either as once, few or many, or as a class for expanded clones.

d_gene: TRBD1; v_gene: TRBV20-1; j_gene: TRBJ1-1; abundance: many; CDR3aa: CSARGQGVSHTEAFF; CDR3nt: TGCAGTGCTAGGGGACAGGGTGTTTCTCACACTGAAGCTTTCTTT
d_gene: .; v_gene: TRBV9; j_gene: TRBJ2-7; abundance: many; CDR3aa: CASSPSSYEQYF; CDR3nt: TGTGCCAGCAGCCCTTCCTCCTACGAGCAGTACTTC
d_gene: .; v_gene: TRBV12-5; j_gene: TRBJ1-1; abundance: many; CDR3aa: CASGQGQNTEAFF; CDR3nt: TGTGCTAGTGGTCAGGGCCAGAACACTGAAGCTTTCTTT
d_gene: TRBD1; v_gene: TRBV7-2; j_gene: TRBJ1-5; abundance: many; CDR3aa: CASSLVAGGQSNQPQHF; CDR3nt: TGTGCCAGCAGCTTAGTTGCAGGGGGTCAATCCAATCAGCCCCAGCATTTT
d_gene: .; v_gene: TRBV4-3; j_gene: TRBJ2-3; abundance: many; CDR3aa: CASSQDGRGTDTQYF; CDR3nt: TGCGCCAGCAGCCAAGATGGGCGGGGCACAGATACGCAGTATTTT
d_gene: .; v_gene: TRBV29-1; j_gene: TRBJ2-1; abundance: many; CDR3aa: CSVVSNEQFF; CDR3nt: TGCAGCGTTGTCTCTAATGAGCAGTTCTTC
d_gene: TRBD1; v_gene: TRBV12-3/TRBV12-4; j_gene: TRBJ1-1; abundance: many; CDR3aa: CASSWGQGNTEAFF; CDR3nt: TGTGCCAGCAGTTGGGGACAGGGGAACACTGAAGCTTTCTTT
d_gene: .; v_gene: TRBV20-1; j_gene: TRBJ2-3; abundance: many; CDR3aa: CSAPGVPWADTQYF; CDR3nt: TGCAGTGCTCCCGGGGTCCCTTGGGCAGATACGCAGTATTTT
d_gene: .; v_gene: TRBV7-9; j_gene: TRBJ1-2; abundance: many; CDR3aa: CASSFTGNGNYGYTF; CDR3nt: TGTGCCAGCAGCTTTACAGGGAACGGCAACTATGGCTACACCTTC
d_gene: .; v_gene: TRBV7-2; j_gene: TRBJ1-1; abundance: many; CDR3aa: CASSHQRRLNTEAFF; CDR3nt: TGTGCCAGCAGCCACCAACGGAGATTGAACACTGAAGCTTTCTTT
d_gene: .; v_gene: TRBV14; j_gene: TRBJ2-5; abundance: many; CDR3aa: CASSQDLEGETQYF; CDR3nt: TGTGCCAGCAGCCAAGATTTGGAGGGCGAGACCCAGTACTTC
d_gene: TRBD2; v_gene: TRBV9; j_gene: TRBJ2-2; abundance: many; CDR3aa: CASSVGLAGAYTGELFF; CDR3nt: TGTGCCAGCAGCGTAGGACTAGCGGGGGCGTACACCGGGGAGCTGTTTTTT
d_gene: .; v_gene: TRBV11-3; j_gene: TRBJ2-1; abundance: many; CDR3aa: CASSLGADSYNEQFF; CDR3nt: TGTGCCAGCAGCTTAGGGGCAGACTCCTACAATGAGCAGTTCTTC
d_gene: TRBD2; v_gene: TRBV28; j_gene: TRBJ2-1; abundance: many; CDR3aa: CASESGGAYNEQFF; CDR3nt: TGTGCCAGCGAGAGCGGGGGGGCCTACAATGAGCAGTTCTTC
d_gene: .; v_gene: TRBV27; j_gene: TRBJ1-6; abundance: many; CDR3aa: CASSSMNLYNSPLHF; CDR3nt: TGTGCCAGCAGTTCAATGAACCTCTATAATTCACCCCTCCACTTT
d_gene: TRBD2; v_gene: TRBV29-1; j_gene: TRBJ2-7; abundance: many; CDR3aa: CSVKILASYEQYF; CDR3nt: TGCAGCGTTAAAATACTAGCGTCCTACGAGCAGTACTTC
d_gene: TRBD1; v_gene: TRBV7-9; j_gene: TRBJ2-7; abundance: few; CDR3aa: CASSLADPSQGRGYEQYF; CDR3nt: TGTGCCAGCAGCTTAGCGGATCCCTCACAGGGGAGAGGATACGAGCAGTACTTC
d_gene: .; v_gene: TRBV20-1; j_gene: TRBJ1-2; abundance: many; CDR3aa: CSARDRPNYGYTF; CDR3nt: TGCAGTGCTAGGGACCGACCTAACTATGGCTACACCTTC
d_gene: TRBD1; v_gene: TRBV6-1; j_gene: TRBJ1-1; abundance: many; CDR3aa: CASRDGTGGFIMNTEAFF; CDR3nt: TGTGCCAGCAGGGATGGGACAGGGGGCTTTATCATGAACACTGAAGCTTTCTTT
d_gene: .; v_gene: TRBV18; j_gene: TRBJ2-7; abundance: .; CDR3aa: CASSLGAMTYEQYF; CDR3nt: TGTGCCAGCTCACTGGGGGCGATGACCTACGAGCAGTACTTC
d_gene: .; v_gene: TRBV20-1; j_gene: TRBJ1-6; abundance: many; CDR3aa: CSARLQTYNSPLHF; CDR3nt: TGCAGTGCTAGACTCCAGACCTATAATTCACCCCTCCACTTT
d_gene: .; v_gene: TRBV6-5; j_gene: TRBJ1-2; abundance: many; CDR3aa: CASSFTRVGGYTF; CDR3nt: TGTGCCAGCAGTTTCACCCGGGTTGGGGGCTACACCTTC
d_gene: TRBD2; v_gene: TRBV6-6; j_gene: TRBJ2-3; abundance: many; CDR3aa: CASTQTSGGTDTQYF; CDR3nt: TGTGCCAGCACCCAGACTAGCGGGGGCACAGATACGCAGTATTTT
d_gene: .; v_gene: TRBV11-2; j_gene: TRBJ1-3; abundance: many; CDR3aa: CASSPLDSMWGNTIYF; CDR3nt: TGTGCCAGCAGCCCGCTTGATTCTATGTGGGGAAACACCATATATTTT
d_gene: TRBD2; v_gene: TRBV7-2; j_gene: TRBJ2-2; abundance: many; CDR3aa: CASSLGGTSGGPSTGELFF; CDR3nt: TGTGCCAGCAGCTTGGGGGGGACTAGCGGGGGGCCGAGTACCGGGGAGCTGTTTTTT
d_gene: .; v_gene: TRBV3-1; j_gene: TRBJ2-7; abundance: many; CDR3aa: CASSQSGREQYF; CDR3nt: TGTGCCAGCAGCCAATCGGGGCGCGAGCAGTACTTC
d_gene: TRBD1; v_gene: TRBV7-3; j_gene: TRBJ2-3; abundance: .; CDR3aa: CASSYTGGTDTQYF; CDR3nt: TGTGCCAGCAGCTATACAGGGGGCACAGATACGCAGTATTTT
d_gene: .; v_gene: TRBV20-1; j_gene: TRBJ2-5; abundance: many; CDR3aa: CSAHERGRGQQETQYF; CDR3nt: TGCAGTGCTCACGAAAGGGGGCGGGGGCAACAAGAGACCCAGTACTTC
d_gene: .; v_gene: TRBV20-1; j_gene: TRBJ1-5; abundance: many; CDR3aa: CSAIGDSNQPQHF; CDR3nt: TGCAGTGCTATCGGAGATAGCAATCAGCCCCAGCATTTT
d_gene: .; v_gene: TRBV20-1; j_gene: TRBJ1-1; abundance: many; CDR3aa: CSANPQGIWEAFF; CDR3nt: TGCAGTGCTAACCCACAGGGCATTTGGGAAGCTTTCTTT
d_gene: TRBD1; v_gene: TRBV11-2; j_gene: TRBJ1-1; abundance: many; CDR3aa: CASSLTGGGTEAFF; CDR3nt: TGTGCCAGCAGCTTAACAGGGGGAGGCACTGAAGCTTTCTTT
d_gene: .; v_gene: TRBV20-1; j_gene: TRBJ1-1; abundance: many; CDR3aa: CSPTSVGRQNTEAFF; CDR3nt: TGCAGTCCAACTTCCGTGGGCAGGCAGAACACTGAAGCTTTCTTT
d_gene: TRBD2; v_gene: TRBV6-2/TRBV6-3; j_gene: TRBJ2-1; abundance: many; CDR3aa: CASSATSANEQFF; CDR3nt: TGTGCCAGCAGTGCCACTAGCGCTAATGAGCAGTTCTTC
d_gene: .; v_gene: TRBV6-6; j_gene: TRBJ1-2; abundance: many; CDR3aa: CASSYGDTGSGYTF; CDR3nt: TGTGCCAGCAGTTACGGGGACACAGGATCTGGCTACACCTTC
d_gene: .; v_gene: TRBV5-1; j_gene: TRBJ2-3; abundance: many; CDR3aa: CASSLQQQASTDTQYF; CDR3nt: TGCGCCAGCAGCTTGCAACAACAAGCTAGCACAGATACGCAGTATTTT
d_gene: .; v_gene: TRBV6-4; j_gene: TRBJ1-6; abundance: few; CDR3aa: CASSDSGGDNSPLHF; CDR3nt: TGTGCCAGCAGTGACTCGGGAGGAGATAATTCACCCCTCCACTTT
d_gene: TRBD2; v_gene: TRBV29-1; j_gene: TRBJ2-1; abundance: many; CDR3aa: CSVGGGTSGGGVQFF; CDR3nt: TGCAGCGTTGGAGGGGGGACTAGCGGCGGTGGGGTGCAGTTCTTC
d_gene: TRBD1; v_gene: TRBV20-1; j_gene: TRBJ1-5; abundance: many; CDR3aa: CSARSGTGETQPQHF; CDR3nt: TGCAGTGCTAGGTCCGGGACAGGGGAAACTCAGCCCCAGCATTTT
d_gene: .; v_gene: TRBV7-2; j_gene: TRBJ1-1; abundance: many; CDR3aa: CASSLAANTEAFF; CDR3nt: TGTGCCAGCAGCTTAGCAGCTAACACTGAAGCTTTCTTT
d_gene: .; v_gene: TRBV6-5; j_gene: TRBJ1-3; abundance: many; CDR3aa: CASSYGPRNTIYF; CDR3nt: TGTGCCAGCAGCTACGGACCTCGAAACACCATATATTTT
d_gene: .; v_gene: TRBV20-1; j_gene: TRBJ1-1; abundance: many; CDR3aa: CTIPENGEAFF; CDR3nt: TGTACGATCCCCGAAAACGGTGAAGCTTTCTTT
d_gene: .; v_gene: TRBV6-5; j_gene: TRBJ2-7; abundance: many; CDR3aa: CASSYQTPRGLEYF; CDR3nt: TGTGCCAGCAGTTATCAAACCCCCAGGGGCTTGGAGTACTTC